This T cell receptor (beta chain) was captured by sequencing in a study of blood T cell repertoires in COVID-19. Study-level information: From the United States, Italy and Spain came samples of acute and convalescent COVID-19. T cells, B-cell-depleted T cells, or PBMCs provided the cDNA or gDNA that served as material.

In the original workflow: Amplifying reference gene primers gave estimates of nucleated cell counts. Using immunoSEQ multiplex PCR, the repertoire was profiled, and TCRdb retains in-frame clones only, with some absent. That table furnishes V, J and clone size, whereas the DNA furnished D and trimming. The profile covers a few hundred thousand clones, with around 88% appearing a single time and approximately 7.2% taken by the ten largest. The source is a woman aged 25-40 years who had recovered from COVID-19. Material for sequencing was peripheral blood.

CDR3 sequence reads: CASSQGVRVDGYTF. The CDR3 DNA reads TGTGCCAGCAGCCAAGGGGTGAGGGTAGATGGCTACACCTTC. The chain recombines TRBV4-2 with TRBJ1-2; D gene unclear. Germline CDR1 and CDR2: LGHNA and YNFKEQ. The CDR3 covers 14 residues. V lost 1 base, J lost 6 bases, and 12 bases lay in between.